Below are 20 T cell receptor beta chains sequenced from a single sample in a study of T-cell memory formation after mild COVID-19. TCRdb recomputed calls from the 5' RACE reads with MiXCR, one row per CDR3 protein. The sample lists some 320,000 distinct CDR3 sequences, about 13% occurring once. The material sequenced was PBMCs or a T cell subset sorted from them (not recorded which). The receptors come from a man aged 18 to 35 who had mild COVID-19 (a few samples of this study predate the infection). Cell type and time point are not known.

Ten or more counts support this clonotype. The rearrangement uses TRBV12-3 or TRBV12-4 and TRBJ2-7, with D possibly TRBD2 on 6 matching bases. V was trimmed by 1 base and J by 4 bases, leaving 14 bases between them. The CDR3 extends over 15 amino acids. CDR3 bases: TGTGCCAGCAGTTTAGAGGCCGGGGGTGGGTACGAGCAGTACGTC. This sequence encodes CASSLEAGGGYEQYV.

This clonotype was picked up a small number of times. The chain joins TRBV20-1 to TRBJ2-7; D uncertain. CDR3 length: 13 residues. The ends were cut back, 0 bases at V and 2 bases at J, with 8 bases in the middle. CDR1 DFQATT and CDR2 SNEGSKA come from the germline V gene (reference sequence). CDR3 sequence reads: CSARDWGTYEQYF. The CDR3 nucleotides read TGCAGTGCTAGAGATTGGGGAACCTACGAGCAGTACTTC.

This clonotype has only a few counts. One junction end does not reproduce the germline sequence, and a read error may be involved. The chain couples TRBV12-3 or TRBV12-4 to TRBJ1-5; 9 positions match TRBD1. The CDR3 length is 13 residues. The CDR3 DNA reads TGTGCCTGCAGGACAGGGGACAATCAGCCCCAGCATTTT. Its protein is CACRTGDNQPQHF.

This chain links TRBV7-2 with TRBJ2-1; D might be TRBD2 (5 bases). The CDR3 totals 14 residues. Germline assignment: CDR1 SGHTA and CDR2 FQGNSA. V was trimmed by 4 bases and J by 12 bases, leaving 19 bases between them. CDR3 protein: CASSSPPSHTGQFF. The DNA of the CDR3 is TGTGCCAGCAGCTCGCCCCCTAGCCACACGGGGCAGTTCTTC.

This clonotype appeared many times. The chain combines TRBV11-2 with TRBJ1-1; D remains ambiguous. CDR3 length equals 12 residues. V was pared by 5 bases and J by 11 bases, with 15 bases between. From germline, CDR1 is SGHAT and CDR2 FQNNGV. CDR3: CASSPRFYGAFF. CDR3 DNA sequence: TGTGCCAGCAGCCCCCGCTTTTATGGCGCTTTCTTT.

In its sample, this clonotype was seen a few times. The chain recombines TRBV29-1 with TRBJ2-2; no clear D gene. The germline CDR1 and CDR2 sequences are SQVTM and ANQGSEA. The CDR3 has 13 residues. The V end lost 2 bases, the J end lost 1 base, and 5 bases lay between the germline ends. CDR3 DNA sequence: TGCAGCGTTGAATCGCAGAACACCGGGGAGCTGTTTTTT. Protein product: CSVESQNTGELFF.

This chain connects TRBV6-5 to TRBJ2-5, with D perhaps TRBD1 (6 bases). V lost 5 bases, J lost 5 bases, and 24 bases lay in between. CDR3 length equals 17 residues. Germline assignment: CDR1 MNHEY and CDR2 SVGAGI. The CDR3 region has the DNA TGTGCCAGCAGTCGAAGCCCGGGACAAGAGGGATGGGAGACCCAGTACTTC. Protein product: CASSRSPGQEGWETQYF.

In its sample, this clonotype was seen a few times. The V and J genes are TRBV7-2 and TRBJ2-3; TRBD2 matches at 7 bases. CDR3 length: 16 amino acids. Germline trimming cut 5 bases from V and 2 bases from J; bases unmatched to any gene: 10. Germline values: CDR1 SGHTA, CDR2 FQGNSA. The DNA of the CDR3 is TGTGCCAGCAGCCGATCTAGCGGAACCTACACAGATACGCAGTATTTT. Protein: CASSRSSGTYTDTQYF.

The sample holds a few counts of this clonotype. J is TRBJ2-1 and V is TRBV12-3 or TRBV12-4; TRBD2 matches at 12 bases. J lost 5 bases, V lost 7 bases, and 6 bases had no gene match. The CDR3 has 15 amino acids. Here the CDR3 reads CASTFLAGGDNEQFF. For the CDR3, the DNA is TGTGCCAGCACCTTCCTAGCGGGGGGGGACAATGAGCAGTTCTTC.

DNA of the CDR3: TGTGCCAGCAGCCACGACCAGGGGGCTCGGGGCTACACCTTC. This translates into CASSHDQGARGYTF. The V and J genes are TRBV4-2 and TRBJ1-2; 8 bases align to TRBD1. V dropped 3 bases and J dropped 8; count of bases not matched to a gene: 8. CDR3 length: 14 residues. CDR1 and CDR2 from the germline V gene are LGHNA and YNFKEQ.

This clonotype was detected only a few times. The V call is TRBV11-2, the J call TRBJ2-3, with TRBD1 matching over 10 bases. This CDR3 region has 16 residues. After removal of 2 bases from V and 4 bases from J, the junction contained 6 bases not matched to a gene. CDR1 is SGHAT and CDR2 is FQNNGV in the germline V gene. In nucleotides, the CDR3 is TGTGCCAGCAGCTTATGGGGACAGGGGAACCCAGATACGCAGTATTTT. Its translation is CASSLWGQGNPDTQYF.

The chain couples TRBV4-3 to TRBJ1-1; D gene unclear. This CDR3 spans 15 amino acids. With 4 bases removed from V and 2 bases from J, the gap between germline ends came to 14 bases. Germline values: CDR1 LGHNA, CDR2 YSLEER. CDR3 sequence: CASSPMASHNTEAFF. The CDR3 DNA sequence: TGCGCCAGCAGCCCAATGGCGTCGCACAACACTGAAGCTTTCTTT.

This clonotype came up many times. The chain recombines TRBV6-5 with TRBJ2-2; D unresolved. This CDR3 has 11 residues. The germline V gene has CDR1 MNHEY and CDR2 SVGAGI. With 6 bases removed from V and 8 bases from J, the gap between germline ends came to 7 bases. The CDR3 region is CASRSLGELFF. The DNA of the CDR3 is TGTGCCAGCAGATCGCTAGGGGAGCTGTTTTTT.

The J gene is TRBJ2-5, the V gene TRBV25-1; TRBD2 is a possible D gene (6 bases). With 4 bases removed from V and 5 bases from J, the gap between germline ends came to 11 bases. CDR1 is MGHDK, CDR2 SYGVNS, per germline. The CDR3 runs 13 residues. The DNA of the CDR3 is TGTGCCAGCAGTGTTCCGGGGAGGGAGACCCAGTACTTC. The encoded protein is CASSVPGRETQYF.

This clonotype was observed at least ten times. J is TRBJ2-7 and V is TRBV12-3 or TRBV12-4, with no clear D. Trimming pared 3 bases from V and 7 bases from J, leaving 13 bases between. CDR3 size: 13 residues. Written as DNA, the CDR3 is TGTGCCAGCAGTTTCGGCAGGCTGGGGGAGCAGTACTTC. It translates to CASSFGRLGEQYF.

This clonotype has a count of ten or more. The V gene is TRBV10-1, the J gene TRBJ2-7; TRBD1 matches at 9 bases. V shed 0 bases and J 6 bases; nucleotides not matched to a gene: 3. Per germline, CDR1 WNHNN and CDR2 SYGVQD (reference sequence). The CDR3 spans 14 residues. CDR3 protein: CASSESGQGGEQYF. The CDR3 bases are TGCGCCAGCAGTGAGTCGGGACAGGGAGGCGAGCAGTACTTC.

This clonotype occurred a few times. The rearrangement uses TRBV12-3 or TRBV12-4 and TRBJ1-2; D gene unclear. CDR3 length: 14 residues. Trimming pared 7 bases from V and 7 bases from J, leaving 19 bases between. The CDR3 DNA sequence: TGTGCCAGCATACCCTGGGCAGGCCTGGGTGGCTACACCTTC. It codes for CASIPWAGLGGYTF.

This clonotype was counted a few times. This chain joins TRBV7-8 and TRBJ2-5; the D is unclear. The CDR3 totals 12 residues. Trimming took off 4 bases at V and 7 bases at J, with 10 bases between the two ends. From germline, CDR1 is SGHVS and CDR2 FQNEAQ. The CDR3 loop is CASSSLLSTQYF. In DNA, the CDR3 is TGTGCCAGCAGCTCTCTCCTGTCGACCCAGTACTTC. Filled out from reference TRBV7-8 and TRBJ2-5, the complete variable domain reads GAGVSQSPRYKVAKRGQDVALRCDPISGHVSLFWYQQALGQGPEFLTYFQNEAQLDKSGLPSDRFFAERPEGSVSTLKIQRTQQEDSAVYLCASSSLLSTQYFGPGTRLLVL.

This chain connects TRBV2 to TRBJ2-5; D uncertain. V dropped 10 bases and J dropped 9 bases, with 21 bases sitting between them. Germline V gives CDR1 SNHLY, CDR2 FYNNEI. This CDR3 has 13 residues. In nucleotides, the CDR3 is TGTGCCATCGTCCGGGCGGCCGATCGGGCCCAGTACTTC. This sequence encodes CAIVRAADRAQYF. Using reference TRBV2 and TRBJ2-5 for the parts outside the CDR3, the full variable domain is EPEVTQTPSHQVTQMGQEVILRCVPISNHLYFYWYRQILGQKVEFLVSFYNNEISEKSEIFDDQFSVERPDGSNFTLKIRSTKLEDSAMYFCAIVRAADRAQYFGPGTRLLVL.

This sequence joins TRBV29-1 and TRBJ1-5; TRBD1 might be the D (6 bases). The V end lost 6 bases, the J end lost 0 bases, and 15 bases lay between the germline ends. This CDR3 comprises 15 residues. Germline V gene sequence: CDR1 SQVTM, CDR2 ANQGSEA. CDR3 nucleotide sequence: TGCAGCGTAATAAAACAGGGAGGTAGCAATCAGCCCCAGCATTTT. Translated: CSVIKQGGSNQPQHF.